This T cell receptor (beta chain) was observed in a study of PD-1 blockade in classical Hodgkin lymphoma. Findings of the study overall: The study found that TCR diversity rose significantly by C4D1 in CD4+ but not CD8+ cells.

On this clone: Its antigen is as yet unknown.

The assay was immunoSEQ multiplex PCR, and TCRdb's table has in-frame clones only and misses some. The sample gives around 21,000 clones, roughly 72% of which show up once; over 20% is in the top ten. Every patient relapsed after autologous stem cell transplantation, and brentuximab vedotin exposure varied. Trimming shortened V by 4 bases and J by 1 base, and 7 bases separated the two germline ends. Germline-derived CDR1 and CDR2 are LGHNA and YSLEER. CDR3 length equals 13 residues. V usage is TRBV4-3 and J usage is TRBJ1-1; no clear D gene. This TCR came from a human donor with classical Hodgkin lymphoma. The input for sequencing was peripheral blood mononuclear cells (PBMCs), taken at baseline. CDR3 bases: TGCGCCAGCAGCCTTGACGGGAACACTGAAGCTTTCTTT. Protein sequence: CASSLDGNTEAFF.